This TCR beta chain was captured by sequencing in a study of memory B cells and T cells in multiple sclerosis. To note about this clone: No antigen is known for it.

CFSE-dim autoproliferating and CFSE-high non-proliferating T cells from unstimulated culture were sequenced separately. Cultures began with about 4.5x10^7 CFSE-labeled PBMCs, unstimulated for around 7 days, with replicate wells pooled. The PBMCs received around 0.55 uM CFSE and serum-free culture with no added stimuli. The CDR3 consists of 15 residues. V lost 0 bases and J 7 bases, leaving 15 bases between the germline ends. CDR1 LGHNA and CDR2 YNFKEQ come from the germline V gene. The assay was immunoSEQ multiplex PCR, and TCRdb's table has in-frame clones only and misses some. Of about 12,000 clones listed, roughly four fifths are singletons. Study observations and caveats: Clone-set sizes differed between compartments, so shared clonotype counts needed normalization.

This chain links TRBV4-2 with TRBJ1-1; D unclear. The sample taken for sequencing was PBMCs from blood kept in culture. The receptor's source is a human donor with multiple sclerosis. CDR3 amino acids: CASSQDLGAEGEAFF. The CDR3 nucleotides read TGTGCCAGCAGCCAAGATCTCGGCGCTGAGGGTGAAGCTTTCTTT.